This T cell receptor beta chain was sequenced for a study of T cell responses to AZD1222 COVID-19 vaccine. Study in general: Samples with a second dose at about 4 or about 12 weeks were pooled together.

The data were produced by immunoSEQ multiplex PCR, yet TCRdb's version contains in-frame clones alone and is incomplete. The data show some 110,000 clones, around 88% seen once. V lost 7 bases and J 5 bases, leaving 15 bases between the germline ends. CDR1 and CDR2 from the germline V gene are SNHLY and FYNNEI. This CDR3 contains 14 residues. To note about this clone: What it binds is not known.

Broader study findings: Donors in the cohort were predominantly white British and more often female, and clonal diversity was possibly underestimated.

This material consisted of peripheral blood, taken on day 0 of AZD1222 vaccination. The chain joins TRBV2 to TRBJ2-1; D perhaps matches TRBD1 (6 bases). The receptor was derived from an adult in good health. CDR3 sequence: CASIIEWGHNEQFF. DNA for the CDR3: TGTGCCAGCATCATTGAGTGGGGGCACAATGAGCAGTTCTTC.